The 14 T cell receptor beta chains presented below share a single source sample, sequenced in a study of long-term antiretroviral therapy in people with HIV (dated by TCRdb to between 2022 and 2023). The immunoSEQ hsTCRB v3.0 assay was used at survey level resolution to sequence the TRB variable region. The source is immuneACCESS, and TCRdb retained only in-frame sequences with V and J called. Part of the clones is not carried over; for the studies checked, unresolved V genes explain less than half of this, and the remainder is unexplained. Within this sample are 25,000 to 35,000 clones, with around 96% of them counted one time only. The ten largest account for under 2.5% of the sample. The specimen was unsorted PBMCs, collected approximately 6.8 years after starting antiretroviral therapy. The receptors were gathered from a man aged 30 to 45 with HIV.

The gene calls are TRBV6-1 and TRBJ2-7; 10 bases agree with TRBD1. Germline loops: CDR1 MNHNS, CDR2 SASEGT. Trimming cost V 7 bases and J 1 base; bases outside gene matches: 4. This CDR3 has 14 residues. The DNA of the CDR3 is TGTGCCAGCACCACGGGACAGGGGTCCTACGAGCAGTACTTC. This gives the protein CASTTGQGSYEQYF.

V usage is TRBV9 and J usage is TRBJ1-2, with D unresolved. CDR1 and CDR2 from the germline V gene are SGDLS and YYNGEE. The V gene lost 3 bases and the J gene lost 4 bases, with 10 bases spanning the gap. The CDR3 is 13 residues long. CDR3 sequence (DNA): TGTGCCAGCAGCGCCCGGACCGGCTATGGCTACACCTTC. It yields the protein CASSARTGYGYTF.

The genes are TRBV9 and TRBJ2-1; 8 positions agree with TRBD2. The germline gives CDR1 SGDLS, CDR2 YYNGEE. J gave up 3 bases and V 4 bases, and 9 bases lay outside the gene matches. The CDR3 has 16 amino acids. CDR3 region: CASSPNLAGLYNEQFF. In DNA, the CDR3 is TGTGCCAGCAGCCCAAACCTAGCGGGCCTCTACAATGAGCAGTTCTTC.

The rearrangement uses TRBV9 and TRBJ2-3; 11 bases map to TRBD2. Germline V CDR1 and CDR2: SGDLS, YYNGEE. There are 15 residues in the CDR3. V gave up 4 bases and J gave up 4 bases; unmatched junction bases: 5. For the CDR3, the DNA is TGTGCCAGCAGCTATAGCGGGGGGGCGTCAGATACGCAGTATTTT. It yields the protein CASSYSGGASDTQYF.

This sequence joins TRBV19 and TRBJ2-1; 9 nucleotides match TRBD1. Germline lookup yields CDR1 LNHDA and CDR2 SQIVND (reference sequence). V shed 7 bases, J shed 2 bases, and the junction held 3 bases outside the gene matches. The CDR3 is 14 amino acids. The CDR3 DNA sequence: TGTGCCAGTAAGACAGGGGGTCCCTACAATGAGCAGTTCTTC. Protein: CASKTGGPYNEQFF.

This chain's CDR3 is CASSPRATDTQYF. Here the CDR3 DNA reads TGTGCCAGCAGCCCCCGGGCCACAGATACGCAGTATTTT. V is TRBV7-3 and J is TRBJ2-3; no clear D gene. Between the trimmed V and J ends, which lost 5 bases and 2 bases, there was a span of 8 bases. Per germline, CDR1 SGHTA and CDR2 FQGTGA. This CDR3 spans 13 amino acids.

The V gene is TRBV9, the J gene TRBJ2-1; the D gene is possibly TRBD1 (5 bases). Germline V gene lookup returns CDR1 SGDLS and CDR2 YYNGEE. CDR3 size: 15 residues. The V end was cut by 2 bases, the J end by 7 bases, with 16 bases between. In DNA, the CDR3 is TGTGCCAGCAGCGTTGATGACAGCTCCGGAAATGAGCAGTTCTTC. It encodes CASSVDDSSGNEQFF.

The count of this clone is one. The chain joins TRBV4-1 to TRBJ2-7; weak D call: TRBD1 (6 bases). The germline V gene has CDR1 MGHRA and CDR2 YSYEKL. Trimming cost V 1 base and J 3 bases, with 10 bases left between them. CDR3 length: 14 residues. The CDR3 here is CASSQVGTNYEQYF. CDR3 DNA sequence: TGCGCCAGCAGCCAAGTTGGGACAAACTACGAGCAGTACTTC.

The rearrangement links TRBV27 to TRBJ2-3; D not certain. The germline V gene encodes CDR1 MNHEY and CDR2 SMNVEV (reference sequence). The CDR3 totals 14 residues. Trimming left V 3 bases short and J 0 bases short, with 7 bases between. CDR3 nucleotide sequence: TGTGCCAGCAGTTTCAGTCCCAGCACAGATACGCAGTATTTT. Amino acid sequence: CASSFSPSTDTQYF.

The chain links TRBV6-1 to TRBJ2-7; 8 positions match TRBD1. The germline V gene encodes CDR1 MNHNS and CDR2 SASEGT. V dropped 7 bases and J dropped 4; count of bases not matched to a gene: 9. The CDR3 has 14 residues. The CDR3 sequence is CASKGQDVLYEQYF. The CDR3 region has the DNA TGTGCCAGCAAGGGACAGGACGTTTTATACGAGCAGTACTTC.

The J gene is TRBJ2-5, the V gene TRBV11-2, with D unresolved. This CDR3 spans 13 amino acids. Trimming pared 6 bases from V and 0 bases from J, leaving 8 bases between. CDR1 is SGHAT and CDR2 is FQNNGV in the germline V gene. CDR3 loop: CASRKGNQETQYF. The CDR3 coding sequence is TGTGCCAGCAGAAAGGGAAACCAAGAGACCCAGTACTTC.

CDR3 residues: CASSQDPPGGGRNEKLFF. The CDR3 DNA follows: TGCGCCAGCAGCCAAGATCCCCCGGGGGGGGGCCGGAATGAAAAACTGTTTTTT. The chain links TRBV4-3 to TRBJ1-4; tentatively, D is TRBD1 (6 bases). The CDR3 runs to 18 residues. Trimming removed 0 bases from V and 5 bases from J, with 19 bases in between. Germline CDR1 is LGHNA and CDR2 is YSLEER.

This clone was seen only once. The chain has TRBV5-6 and TRBJ2-7, with TRBD2 matching over 7 bases. Germline V gives CDR1 SGHDT, CDR2 YYEEEE. The J segment lost 3 bases and the V segment lost 7 bases, leaving 10 bases of the junction unmatched. This CDR3 has 14 amino acids. DNA for the CDR3: TGTGCCAGCTCCAACGGGGGGTGGGTCTACGAGCAGTACTTC. Translated, it gives CASSNGGWVYEQYF.

The chain employs TRBV6-1 and TRBJ2-5; 9 bases agree with TRBD1. V was clipped by 6 bases and J by 1 base; unmatched bases: 3. The germline CDR1 and CDR2 sequences are MNHNS and SASEGT. This CDR3 is 14 amino acids long. Here the CDR3 DNA reads TGTGCCAGCAGAGGGACAGGGCGCCAAGAGACCCAGTACTTC. It encodes CASRGTGRQETQYF.